These T cell receptor beta chains were read from a single sample in a study of T cell therapy after organ transplantation. These receptors' targets are unknown. Clones were read by immunoSEQ multiplex PCR, and TCRdb kept only the in-frame ones, dropping some. The sample contains approximately 3,300 clones, about 80% of which appear only once. Material: CD8+ T cells from blood, obtained after autologous CMV-specific T cell therapy. The source of these receptors is a human patient who had received a solid organ transplant and had CMV disease. Some T cells may be transferred from the graft donor. Both conserved end residues are part of each CDR3. The order of the fields is clone size, V gene, D gene, J gene, CDR3 length, CDR3 DNA, CDR3 protein. The D gene is left open where the match is weak. Clone size is not always given. Where it is, it says once, few, many or a class for expanded clones.

abundance: NA; v_gene: TRBV7-9; d_gene: TRBD1; j_gene: TRBJ2-1; len: 15; CDR3nt: TGTGCCAGCAGCTTTACGGGACAGAACTACAATGAGCAGTTCTTC; CDR3aa: CASSFTGQNYNEQFF
abundance: NA; v_gene: TRBV10-3; d_gene: TRBD2; j_gene: TRBJ2-5; len: 15; CDR3nt: TGTGCCATCAGTGGAGCGGGGGGGAAGGAAGAGACCCAGTACTTC; CDR3aa: CAISGAGGKEETQYF
abundance: once; v_gene: TRBV27; d_gene: NA; j_gene: TRBJ1-5; len: 13; CDR3nt: TGTGCCAGCAGTTTAAAAGGGGGTCAGCCCCAGCATTTT; CDR3aa: CASSLKGGQPQHF
abundance: few; v_gene: TRBV13; d_gene: TRBD1; j_gene: TRBJ1-1; len: 13; CDR3nt: TGTGCCAGCAGCTTAGCCATTACAGGGGAGGCTTTCTTT; CDR3aa: CASSLAITGEAFF
abundance: few; v_gene: TRBV28; d_gene: TRBD1; j_gene: TRBJ1-1; len: 15; CDR3nt: TGTGCCAGCAGTTTTGGGACAGGGGGCATCACTGAAGCTTTCTTT; CDR3aa: CASSFGTGGITEAFF
abundance: NA; v_gene: TRBV4-2; d_gene: TRBD2; j_gene: TRBJ2-2; len: 19; CDR3nt: TGTGCCAGCAGCCATGGACTAGCGGGAAATCCAAGGGAGGTCGGGGAGCTGTTTTTT; CDR3aa: CASSHGLAGNPREVGELFF
abundance: NA; v_gene: TRBV13; d_gene: TRBD2; j_gene: TRBJ2-3; len: 15; CDR3nt: TGTGCCAGCAGCCTGGGGGTAGCGGGGCGAGATACGCAGTATTTT; CDR3aa: CASSLGVAGRDTQYF
abundance: NA; v_gene: TRBV29-1; d_gene: TRBD2; j_gene: TRBJ2-1; len: 14; CDR3nt: TGCAGCGTTGACCTAGCGGGGGAGTACAATGAGCAGTTCTTC; CDR3aa: CSVDLAGEYNEQFF
abundance: NA; v_gene: TRBV6-6; d_gene: NA; j_gene: TRBJ1-1; len: 12; CDR3nt: TGTGCCAGCAGTTACGGGCAGACTGAAGCTTTCTTT; CDR3aa: CASSYGQTEAFF
abundance: NA; v_gene: TRBV6-5; d_gene: NA; j_gene: TRBJ2-2; len: 12; CDR3nt: TGTGCCAGCACCGATTACACCGGGGAGCTGTTTTTT; CDR3aa: CASTDYTGELFF
abundance: NA; v_gene: TRBV23-1; d_gene: TRBD2; j_gene: TRBJ2-5; len: 15; CDR3nt: TGCGCCAGCAGAGTCCCACTAGCGGCGCAAGAGACCCAGTACTTC; CDR3aa: CASRVPLAAQETQYF
abundance: NA; v_gene: TRBV11-2; d_gene: TRBD2; j_gene: TRBJ2-5; len: 19; CDR3nt: TGTGCCAGCAGCCTTAGCGGGAGGGACAATACACCGTACCAAGAGACCCAGTACTTC; CDR3aa: CASSLSGRDNTPYQETQYF
abundance: NA; v_gene: TRBV7-9; d_gene: NA; j_gene: TRBJ1-3; len: 14; CDR3nt: TGTGCCAGCAGCTCTCCAAGCTCTGGAAACACCATATATTTT; CDR3aa: CASSSPSSGNTIYF
abundance: NA; v_gene: TRBV5-1; d_gene: NA; j_gene: TRBJ2-7; len: 15; CDR3nt: TGCGCCAGCAGCTTCGATGGGATATCCTCCTACGAGCAGTACTTC; CDR3aa: CASSFDGISSYEQYF
abundance: NA; v_gene: TRBV19; d_gene: TRBD2; j_gene: TRBJ2-7; len: 15; CDR3nt: TGTGCCAGTAGCCTCAGCGGGGGGGCCGGGTACGAGCAGTACTTC; CDR3aa: CASSLSGGAGYEQYF